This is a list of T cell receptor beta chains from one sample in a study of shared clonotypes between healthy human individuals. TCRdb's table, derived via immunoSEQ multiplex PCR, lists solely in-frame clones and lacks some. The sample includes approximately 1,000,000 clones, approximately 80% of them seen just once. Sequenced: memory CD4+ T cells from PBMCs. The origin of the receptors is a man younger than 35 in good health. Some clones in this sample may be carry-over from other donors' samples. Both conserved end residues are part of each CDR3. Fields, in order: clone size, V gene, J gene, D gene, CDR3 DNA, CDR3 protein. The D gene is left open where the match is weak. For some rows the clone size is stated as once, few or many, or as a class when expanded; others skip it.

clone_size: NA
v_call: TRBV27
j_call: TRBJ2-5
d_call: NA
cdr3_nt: TGTGCCAGCAGCAGGGGGGGGACCCAGTACTTC
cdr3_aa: CASSRGGTQYF

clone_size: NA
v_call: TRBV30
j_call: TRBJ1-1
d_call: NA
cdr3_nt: TGTGCCTGGAGTCGCCTATTCCTGAACACTGAAGCTTTCTTT
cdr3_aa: CAWSRLFLNTEAFF

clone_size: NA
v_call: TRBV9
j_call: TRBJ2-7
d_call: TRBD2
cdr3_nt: TGTGCCAGCACCGACCGGACGGGAGGAGGTTTGGGCGAGCAGTACTTC
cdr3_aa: CASTDRTGGGLGEQYF

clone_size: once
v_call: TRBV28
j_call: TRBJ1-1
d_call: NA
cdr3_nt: TGTGCCAGCAGTATCCAGAGAATGAACACTGAAGCTTTCTTT
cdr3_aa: CASSIQRMNTEAFF

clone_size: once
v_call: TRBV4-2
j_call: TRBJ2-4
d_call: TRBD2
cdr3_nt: TGTGCCAGCAGCCATCCTAGCGGGCAAAACATTCAGTACTTC
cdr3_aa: CASSHPSGQNIQYF

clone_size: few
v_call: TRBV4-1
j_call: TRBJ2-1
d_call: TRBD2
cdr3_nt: TGCGCCAGCAGCCAGCCCCTAGCGGGAGCCGGTGAGCAGTTCTTC
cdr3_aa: CASSQPLAGAGEQFF

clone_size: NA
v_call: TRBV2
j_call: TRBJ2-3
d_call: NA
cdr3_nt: TGTGCCAGCCAAGATCTCCTTGCGTCGGATACGCAGTATTTT
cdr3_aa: CASQDLLASDTQYF

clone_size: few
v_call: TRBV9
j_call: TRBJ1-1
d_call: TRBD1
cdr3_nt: TGTGCCAGCAGCGAAGGCCCAGGGGGCCGGGCTTTCTTT
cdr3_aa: CASSEGPGGRAFF

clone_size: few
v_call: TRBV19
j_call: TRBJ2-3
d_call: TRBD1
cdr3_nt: TGTGCCAGTAGCACCTCCGGGACAGGGGTTCGTAGGAGCACAGATACGCAGTATTTT
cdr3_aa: CASSTSGTGVRRSTDTQYF

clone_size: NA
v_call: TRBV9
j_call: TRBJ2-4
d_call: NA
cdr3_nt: TGTGCCAGCAGCGTATGGGAGGCATCAGCCAAAAACATTCAGTACTTC
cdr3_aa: CASSVWEASAKNIQYF

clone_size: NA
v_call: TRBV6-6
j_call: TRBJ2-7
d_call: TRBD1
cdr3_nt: TGTGCCAGCAGTTACTCCGGGACAGGGGGATACGAGCAGTACTTC
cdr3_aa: CASSYSGTGGYEQYF

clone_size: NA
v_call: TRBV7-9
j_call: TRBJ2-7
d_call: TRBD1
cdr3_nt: TGTGCCAGCAGCTTGATAGGACAGGGGCCCTCCTACGAGCAGTACTTC
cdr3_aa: CASSLIGQGPSYEQYF

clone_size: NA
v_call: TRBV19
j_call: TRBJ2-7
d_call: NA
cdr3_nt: TGTGCCAGTAGCCGGACAGCTTTCTCTCTCAACGAGCAGTACTTC
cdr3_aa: CASSRTAFSLNEQYF

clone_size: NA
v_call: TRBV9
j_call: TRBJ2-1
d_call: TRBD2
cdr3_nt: TGTGCCAGCAGCTCGACTAGCGGGGATTACAATGAGCAGTTCTTC
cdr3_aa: CASSSTSGDYNEQFF

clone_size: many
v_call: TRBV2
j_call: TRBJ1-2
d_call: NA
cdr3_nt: TGTGCCAGCAGGAGCTGGGGGTACACCTTC
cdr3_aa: CASRSWGYTF

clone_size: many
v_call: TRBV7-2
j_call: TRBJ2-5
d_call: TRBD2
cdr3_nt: TGTGCCAGCAGCTTGTCGGGACTAGCGGTGCTGGGGACCCAGTACTTC
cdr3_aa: CASSLSGLAVLGTQYF

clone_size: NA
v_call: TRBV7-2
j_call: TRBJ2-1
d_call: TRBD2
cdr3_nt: TGTGCCAGCAGCTCACCGGGACTAGCGGGCCCGGGCCGGGGCAATGAGCAGTTCTTC
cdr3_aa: CASSSPGLAGPGRGNEQFF

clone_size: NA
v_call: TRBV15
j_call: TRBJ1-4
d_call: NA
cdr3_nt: TGTGCCACCAGCAGAGGGTCCCCAGAAAAACTGTTTTTT
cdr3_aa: CATSRGSPEKLFF

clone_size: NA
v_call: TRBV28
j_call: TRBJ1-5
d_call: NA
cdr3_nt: TGTGCCAGCAGTTTTGTGGGGGCTAGCAATCAGCCCCAGCATTTT
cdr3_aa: CASSFVGASNQPQHF

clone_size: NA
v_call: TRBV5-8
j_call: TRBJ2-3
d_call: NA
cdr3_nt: TGTGCCAGCAGCTTGGAGGGGCTCGGCACAGATACGCAGTATTTT
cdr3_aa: CASSLEGLGTDTQYF

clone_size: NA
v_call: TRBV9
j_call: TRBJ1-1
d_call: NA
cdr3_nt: TGTGCCAGCAGCTTCCTATCGAACACTGAAGCTTTCTTT
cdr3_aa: CASSFLSNTEAFF

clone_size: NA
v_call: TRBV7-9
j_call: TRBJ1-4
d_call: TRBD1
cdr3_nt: TGTGCCAGCAGCCCCGACAGGGGAAATGAAAAACTGTTTTTT
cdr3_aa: CASSPDRGNEKLFF

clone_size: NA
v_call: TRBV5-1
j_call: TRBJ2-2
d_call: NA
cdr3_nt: TGCGCCAGCAGCTTGTTCGCGGCGGCGAACACCGGGGAGCTGTTTTTT
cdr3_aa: CASSLFAAANTGELFF

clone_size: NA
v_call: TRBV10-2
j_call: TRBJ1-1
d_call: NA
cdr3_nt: TGCGCCAGCAGTGAGTCGTGGTCCGACACTGAAGCTTTCTTT
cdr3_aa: CASSESWSDTEAFF

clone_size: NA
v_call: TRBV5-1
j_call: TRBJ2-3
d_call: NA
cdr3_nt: TGCGCCAGCAGCGTCTCGAGGGACACAGATACGCAGTATTTT
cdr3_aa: CASSVSRDTDTQYF

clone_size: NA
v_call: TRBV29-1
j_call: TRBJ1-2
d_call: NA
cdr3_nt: TGCAGCGCCCGGACAGTGGGTGTTTCCGGCTACACCTTC
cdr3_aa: CSARTVGVSGYTF

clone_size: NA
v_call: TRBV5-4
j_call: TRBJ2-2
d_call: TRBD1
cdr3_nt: TGTGCCAGCAGCGTGGGACAGCTCAGGGGCACCGGGGAGCTGTTTTTT
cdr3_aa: CASSVGQLRGTGELFF

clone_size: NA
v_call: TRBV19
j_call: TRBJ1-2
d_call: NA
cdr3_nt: TGTGCCAGTAGTCCCCCGACGTGGGCGGCCCGGCCATATGGCTACACCTTC
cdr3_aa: CASSPPTWAARPYGYTF

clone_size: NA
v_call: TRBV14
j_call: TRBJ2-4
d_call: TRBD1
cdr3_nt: TGTGCCAGCAGGGGACAGGGTACGAACATTCAGTACTTC
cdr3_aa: CASRGQGTNIQYF

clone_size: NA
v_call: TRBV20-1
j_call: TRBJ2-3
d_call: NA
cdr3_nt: TGCAGTGCCCCGGCCCCAGATACGCAGTATTTT
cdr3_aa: CSAPAPDTQYF

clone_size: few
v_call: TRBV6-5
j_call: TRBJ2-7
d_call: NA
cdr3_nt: TGTGCCAGCAGTTACGGTAGAGGGGGGTACGAGCAGTACTTC
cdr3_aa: CASSYGRGGYEQYF

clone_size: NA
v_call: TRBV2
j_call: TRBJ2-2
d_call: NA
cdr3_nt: TGTGCCAGCAGTGAAACTTACGCAGGGTTGGTAACCGGGGAGCTGTTTTTT
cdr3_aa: CASSETYAGLVTGELFF

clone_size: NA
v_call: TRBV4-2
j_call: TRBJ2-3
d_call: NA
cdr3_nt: TGTGCCAGCAGCTTTCAGGCGGAGAGATCCACAGATACGCAGTATTTT
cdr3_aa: CASSFQAERSTDTQYF

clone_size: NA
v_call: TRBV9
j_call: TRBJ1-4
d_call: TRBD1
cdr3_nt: TGTGCCAGCAGCATCGGACAGGTTGGTGAAAAACTGTTTTTT
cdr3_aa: CASSIGQVGEKLFF

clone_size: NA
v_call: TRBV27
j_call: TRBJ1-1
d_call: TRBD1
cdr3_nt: TGTGCCAGCAGCGCCCAGGGGGGGTACACTGAAGCTTTCTTT
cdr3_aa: CASSAQGGYTEAFF

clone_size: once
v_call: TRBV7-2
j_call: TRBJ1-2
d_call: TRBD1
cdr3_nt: TGTGCCAGCAGACGACAGGGGGCAGGGTATGGCTACACCTTC
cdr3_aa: CASRRQGAGYGYTF

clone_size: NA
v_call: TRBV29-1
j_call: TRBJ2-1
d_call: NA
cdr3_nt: TGCAGCGTTGGGAGTTCGCTGCAGTTCTTC
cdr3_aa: CSVGSSLQFF

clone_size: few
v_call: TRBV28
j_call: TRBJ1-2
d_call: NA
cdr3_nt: TGTGCCAGCAGTTTATCGGGGGGAGTTGGTGGCTACACCTTC
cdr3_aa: CASSLSGGVGGYTF

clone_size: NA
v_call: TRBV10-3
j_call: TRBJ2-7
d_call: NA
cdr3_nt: TGTGCCATCAGTTCGACAGGAACTACCTACGAGCAGTACTTC
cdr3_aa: CAISSTGTTYEQYF

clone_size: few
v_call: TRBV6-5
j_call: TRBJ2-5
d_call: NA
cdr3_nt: TGTGCCAGCAGCGATGTGACCACTAGAGTTGGGACCCAGTACTTC
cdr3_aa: CASSDVTTRVGTQYF

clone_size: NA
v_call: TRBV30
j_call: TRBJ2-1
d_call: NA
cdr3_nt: TGTGCCTGGAGACCTTTATGGGATGAGCAGTTCTTC
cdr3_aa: CAWRPLWDEQFF

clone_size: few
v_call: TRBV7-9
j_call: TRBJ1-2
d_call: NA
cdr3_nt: TGTGCCAGCAGCTTAGAGGACAGAGGCTACACCTTC
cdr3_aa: CASSLEDRGYTF

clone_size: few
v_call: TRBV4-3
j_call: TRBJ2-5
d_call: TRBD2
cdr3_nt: TGCGCCAGCAGCCAAGGACGGGGACTAGCGGGCGAGACCCAGTACTTC
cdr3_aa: CASSQGRGLAGETQYF

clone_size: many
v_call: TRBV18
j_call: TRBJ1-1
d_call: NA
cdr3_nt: TGTGCCAGCTCATCGAGGGAAGGGAGGAACACTGAAGCTTTCTTT
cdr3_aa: CASSSREGRNTEAFF

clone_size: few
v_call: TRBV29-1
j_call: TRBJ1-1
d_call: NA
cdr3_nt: TGCAGCGTTGGGGCAGCGAGGAACACTGAAGCTTTCTTT
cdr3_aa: CSVGAARNTEAFF

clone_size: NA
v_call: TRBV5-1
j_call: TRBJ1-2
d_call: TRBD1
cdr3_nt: TGCGCCAGCAGCTTGGGGACAGGGAAAAAGGAGGGTGGCTACACCTTC
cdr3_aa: CASSLGTGKKEGGYTF

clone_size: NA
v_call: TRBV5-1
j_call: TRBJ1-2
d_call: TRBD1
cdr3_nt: TGCGCCAGCAGCTTGGGGACAGGGACTAACTATGGCTACACCTTC
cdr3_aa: CASSLGTGTNYGYTF

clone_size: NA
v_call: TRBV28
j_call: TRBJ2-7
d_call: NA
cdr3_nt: TGTGCCAGCAGTTATTACGGGACTCCGAGGAGGGAGCAGTACTTC
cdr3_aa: CASSYYGTPRREQYF